This T cell receptor (beta chain) was sequenced in a study of T-cell reconstitution after alpha-beta-depleted transplantation in children. Unique molecular identifiers were incorporated during preparation of the TCRbeta library. TCRdb itself ran the PCR reads through MiXCR, one entry per CDR3 protein. The profile covers some 500,000 distinct CDR3 sequences, with approximately 16% appearing a single time and more than 2.5% taken by the ten largest. The CDR3 runs 15 residues. V gave up 2 bases and J gave up 3 bases, with 15 bases separating them. Germline CDR1 is SGHRS and CDR2 is YFSETQ. This sample comprised PBMCs from the stem cell graft donor, obtained from the stem cell graft. This chain joins TRBV5-1 and TRBJ2-7; D is undetermined. The sequence was collected from a human donor who donated a stem cell graft to a child with acute lymphoblastic leukemia. In DNA, the CDR3 is TGCGCCAGCAGCTTTTTACAGCAGGCTAACTACGAGCAGTACTTC. Amino acid sequence: CASSFLQQANYEQYF.